This T cell receptor (beta chain) was captured in a study of blood T cell repertoires in COVID-19. About the research overall: The study drew acute and convalescent COVID-19 samples from the United States, Italy and Spain. PBMCs, B-cell-depleted T cells, or T cells provided the cDNA or gDNA that made up the material.

Germline CDR1 MNHEY, CDR2 SVGAGI. With V trimmed by 11 bases and J by 1 base, 7 bases remained unmatched. CDR3 length: 14 residues. Original processing notes: Amplification with reference gene primers provided the estimates of nucleated cell counts. Only in-frame clones appear in the TCRdb table, and some are missing; sequencing was by immunoSEQ multiplex PCR. V and J calls and clone size are as listed in that table; D and trimming were resolved from the DNA. The table has roughly 110,000 clones, about 80% seen once; the top ten hold about 4.3%. The sequencing sample was made of peripheral blood. The chain uses TRBV6-5 and TRBJ1-4; 7 bases agree with TRBD1. The TCR sequence derives from a man aged 70 or older with acute or convalescent COVID-19. The CDR3 nucleotides are TGTGCCTCGAAAACAGGGGTAACTAATGAAAAACTGTTTTTT. Its protein is CASKTGVTNEKLFF.